The TCR beta chain under discussion was sequenced for a study of blood T cell repertoires in COVID-19. In the study's own analysis: Nucleated cell counts were estimated from reference gene primer amplification. Here immunoSEQ multiplex PCR was the method, and the copy in TCRdb shows in-frame clones only, minus some. V and J calls and clone size come straight from that table; D and trimming were deduced from the DNA. The table lists more than 150,000 clones, 80% to 90% of them singletons. Per the germline V gene, CDR1 is SEHNR and CDR2 is FQNEAQ (reference sequence). This CDR3 has 15 residues. The V and J ends lost 0 bases and 6 bases, in that order; junction bases with no gene match: 7.

The clonotype was recovered from a man between 65 and 85 years old with active or convalescent COVID-19. V is TRBV7-9 and J is TRBJ1-2; TRBD1 agrees at 7 bases. Sample: peripheral blood. CDR3: CASSLAPSGTDGYTF. CDR3 DNA: TGTGCCAGCAGCTTAGCTCCATCCGGGACAGATGGCTACACCTTC.